Listed below are T cell receptor beta chains from one sample, sequenced in a study of a mutant IDH1 vaccine in newly diagnosed glioma. Assay used: immunoSEQ multiplex PCR; TCRdb lists only in-frame clones, some missing. Of fewer than 85,000 clones in the sample, just over 85% were seen once. Specimen: PBMCs, collected from a glioma patient treated with radiotherapy, temozolomide or both. Every receptor here comes from a man aged 30 to 45 with glioma. CDR3s include the opening cysteine and the closing phenylalanine or tryptophan. The D gene is left open where the match is weak. Rows give clone size only sometimes, using once, few, many, or a class for an expanded clone.

j_gene: TRBJ1-4; v_gene: TRBV28; abundance: -; len: 13; d_gene: TRBD1; CDR3nt: TGTGCCAGTACAGGGGTGGCTAATGAAAAACTGTTTTTT; CDR3aa: CASTGVANEKLFF
j_gene: TRBJ2-5; v_gene: TRBV5-1; abundance: -; len: 14; d_gene: TRBD2; CDR3nt: TGCGCCAGCAGCTTTTGGGGGGGCCAAGAGACCCAGTACTTC; CDR3aa: CASSFWGGQETQYF
j_gene: TRBJ1-1; v_gene: TRBV27; abundance: once; len: 14; d_gene: -; CDR3nt: TGTGCCAGCAAAACGGGACACCTGAACACTGAAGCTTTCTTT; CDR3aa: CASKTGHLNTEAFF
j_gene: TRBJ2-7; v_gene: TRBV4-1; abundance: -; len: 15; d_gene: -; CDR3nt: TGCGCCAGCAGCCAAGAGCCAGGGCTTGACTACGAGCAGTACTTC; CDR3aa: CASSQEPGLDYEQYF
j_gene: TRBJ1-3; v_gene: TRBV5-1; abundance: -; len: 15; d_gene: -; CDR3nt: TGCGCCAGCAGTTCCCAGGGATATTCTGGAAACACCATATATTTT; CDR3aa: CASSSQGYSGNTIYF
j_gene: TRBJ1-5; v_gene: TRBV5-8; abundance: -; len: 15; d_gene: -; CDR3nt: TGTGCCAGCAGCTTTCGGGGATATGGCAATCAGCCCCAGCATTTT; CDR3aa: CASSFRGYGNQPQHF
j_gene: TRBJ2-7; v_gene: TRBV9; abundance: -; len: 14; d_gene: TRBD1; CDR3nt: TGTGCCAGCAGCGCCGGGACAGGAAAAGGCGAGAAGTACTTC; CDR3aa: CASSAGTGKGEKYF
j_gene: TRBJ1-2; v_gene: TRBV5-3; abundance: -; len: 15; d_gene: TRBD1; CDR3nt: TGTGCCAGAAGCCCGCGACAGGGGGCGGCTTATGGCTACACCTTC; CDR3aa: CARSPRQGAAYGYTF
j_gene: TRBJ2-1; v_gene: TRBV14; abundance: once; len: 16; d_gene: -; CDR3nt: TGTGCCAGCAGCCAAGATTCTGGGCTAGGTTACAATGAGCAGTTCTTC; CDR3aa: CASSQDSGLGYNEQFF
j_gene: TRBJ2-4; v_gene: TRBV5-1; abundance: -; len: 14; d_gene: -; CDR3nt: TGCGCCAGCAGCCCGGGAAGGGGTGGAGGCATTCAGTACTTC; CDR3aa: CASSPGRGGGIQYF
j_gene: TRBJ2-5; v_gene: TRBV18; abundance: -; len: 13; d_gene: -; CDR3nt: TGTGCCAGCTCACCACCAGGACAAGAGACCCAGTACTTC; CDR3aa: CASSPPGQETQYF
j_gene: TRBJ2-7; v_gene: TRBV6-5; abundance: -; len: 16; d_gene: -; CDR3nt: TGTGCCAGCAGTTACTCGGCCGGGAAGTATTCCTACGAGCAGTACTTC; CDR3aa: CASSYSAGKYSYEQYF
j_gene: TRBJ2-3; v_gene: TRBV9; abundance: -; len: 18; d_gene: TRBD2; CDR3nt: TGTGCCAGCAGCGTAGCACTAGCGGGGGGGACAAGCACAGATACGCAGTATTTT; CDR3aa: CASSVALAGGTSTDTQYF
j_gene: TRBJ2-3; v_gene: TRBV7-9; abundance: -; len: 15; d_gene: -; CDR3nt: TGTGCCAGCAGCTTAAACGGGGGCCGCACAGATACGCAGTATTTT; CDR3aa: CASSLNGGRTDTQYF
j_gene: TRBJ1-2; v_gene: TRBV7-8; abundance: -; len: 12; d_gene: -; CDR3nt: TGTGCCAGCAGCTACGGTGGCTATGGCTACACCTTC; CDR3aa: CASSYGGYGYTF
j_gene: TRBJ2-5; v_gene: TRBV19; abundance: -; len: 15; d_gene: TRBD2; CDR3nt: TGTGCCAGTAGTATTAGCGGGGGGCCCCAAGAGACCCAGTACTTC; CDR3aa: CASSISGGPQETQYF
j_gene: TRBJ1-1; v_gene: TRBV13; abundance: -; len: 14; d_gene: -; CDR3nt: TGTGCCAGCAGCTTTAGGGAGGGGTACACTGAAGCTTTCTTT; CDR3aa: CASSFREGYTEAFF
j_gene: TRBJ2-1; v_gene: TRBV2; abundance: -; len: 16; d_gene: TRBD2; CDR3nt: TGTGCCAGCAGTCTAAGGGGACTAGCGGACAACAATGAGCAGTTCTTC; CDR3aa: CASSLRGLADNNEQFF
j_gene: TRBJ1-1; v_gene: TRBV29-1; abundance: -; len: 12; d_gene: TRBD1; CDR3nt: TGCAGCGTTTCGACAGGGGAGACTGAAGCTTTCTTT; CDR3aa: CSVSTGETEAFF
j_gene: TRBJ1-1; v_gene: TRBV5-1; abundance: -; len: 12; d_gene: -; CDR3nt: TGCGCCAGCAGCAACAGGGACACTGAAGCTTTCTTT; CDR3aa: CASSNRDTEAFF
j_gene: TRBJ2-5; v_gene: TRBV5-1; abundance: once; len: 14; d_gene: -; CDR3nt: TGCGCCAGCAGCCGCACGACTGGGAAAGAGACCCAGTACTTC; CDR3aa: CASSRTTGKETQYF
j_gene: TRBJ2-7; v_gene: TRBV6-5; abundance: -; len: 14; d_gene: -; CDR3nt: TGTGCCAGCAGTTACGGGGGGAAAGGCTACGAGCAGTACTTC; CDR3aa: CASSYGGKGYEQYF
j_gene: TRBJ1-2; v_gene: TRBV6-5; abundance: -; len: 12; d_gene: -; CDR3nt: TGTGCCAGCTTTTACCAGGGTACTGGCTACACCTTC; CDR3aa: CASFYQGTGYTF
j_gene: TRBJ1-1; v_gene: TRBV6-6; abundance: -; len: 13; d_gene: TRBD1; CDR3nt: TGTGCCAGCACCTTAGGACAGGGGACTGAAGCTTTCTTT; CDR3aa: CASTLGQGTEAFF
j_gene: TRBJ2-1; v_gene: TRBV27; abundance: -; len: 16; d_gene: TRBD2; CDR3nt: TGTGCCAGCAGTTTATATGGCGGGGGAGTCTACAATGAGCAGTTCTTC; CDR3aa: CASSLYGGGVYNEQFF
j_gene: TRBJ1-4; v_gene: TRBV18; abundance: -; len: 15; d_gene: -; CDR3nt: TGTGCCAGCTCACCACCGCCGGGAGGGAATGAAAAACTGTTTTTT; CDR3aa: CASSPPPGGNEKLFF
j_gene: TRBJ2-1; v_gene: TRBV6-5; abundance: -; len: 14; d_gene: -; CDR3nt: TGTGCCAGCAGTTACTCGCCAGGGTTGCATGAGCAGTTCTTC; CDR3aa: CASSYSPGLHEQFF
j_gene: TRBJ2-7; v_gene: TRBV28; abundance: -; len: 14; d_gene: -; CDR3nt: TGTGCCAGCAGTTACCGACAGAGCTCCTACGAGCAGTACTTC; CDR3aa: CASSYRQSSYEQYF
j_gene: TRBJ1-6; v_gene: TRBV4-1; abundance: -; len: 13; d_gene: -; CDR3nt: TGCGCCAGCAGCCAATCGCCGGTTTCACCCCTCCACTTT; CDR3aa: CASSQSPVSPLHF
j_gene: TRBJ2-3; v_gene: TRBV10-2; abundance: -; len: 13; d_gene: -; CDR3nt: TGCGCCAGCACGGGGGCCCGCACAGATACGCAGTATTTT; CDR3aa: CASTGARTDTQYF
j_gene: TRBJ2-3; v_gene: TRBV5-4; abundance: -; len: 15; d_gene: TRBD1; CDR3nt: TGTGCCAGCAGCTTGAGGACAGGGGTGGCAGATACGCAGTATTTT; CDR3aa: CASSLRTGVADTQYF
j_gene: TRBJ2-1; v_gene: TRBV9; abundance: -; len: 14; d_gene: -; CDR3nt: TGTGCCAGCAGCGTAGGAGATAGGGTCAATGAGCAGTTCTTC; CDR3aa: CASSVGDRVNEQFF
j_gene: TRBJ1-5; v_gene: TRBV19; abundance: -; len: 13; d_gene: -; CDR3nt: TGTGCCAGTACCGACATTCTGCATCAGCCCCAGCATTTT; CDR3aa: CASTDILHQPQHF
j_gene: TRBJ1-5; v_gene: TRBV15; abundance: few; len: 14; d_gene: TRBD1; CDR3nt: TGTGCCACCAGCGACAGGGGTTTGAATCAGCCCCAGCATTTT; CDR3aa: CATSDRGLNQPQHF
j_gene: TRBJ2-1; v_gene: TRBV5-5; abundance: -; len: 15; d_gene: TRBD1; CDR3nt: TGTGCCAGCAGCCACATATGGGACAGGGATAATGAGCAGTTCTTC; CDR3aa: CASSHIWDRDNEQFF
j_gene: TRBJ2-7; v_gene: TRBV29-1; abundance: -; len: 13; d_gene: -; CDR3nt: TGCAGCGTCCGGGGAGGGGGGACCTACGAGCAGTACTTC; CDR3aa: CSVRGGGTYEQYF
j_gene: TRBJ1-5; v_gene: TRBV19; abundance: -; len: 15; d_gene: TRBD1; CDR3nt: TGTGCCAGTAGGACGGGACAGGGGAAGAATCAGCCCCAGCATTTT; CDR3aa: CASRTGQGKNQPQHF
j_gene: TRBJ2-2; v_gene: TRBV6-1; abundance: -; len: 15; d_gene: TRBD1; CDR3nt: TGTGCCAGCAGTGAAGGGACAGGGGGCGCCGGGGAGCTGTTTTTT; CDR3aa: CASSEGTGGAGELFF
j_gene: TRBJ1-1; v_gene: TRBV19; abundance: -; len: 13; d_gene: TRBD1; CDR3nt: TGTGCCAGTAGGGACAGGGTACACACTGAAGCTTTCTTT; CDR3aa: CASRDRVHTEAFF
j_gene: TRBJ1-6; v_gene: TRBV4-1; abundance: once; len: 17; d_gene: -; CDR3nt: TGCGCCAGCAGCCAAACCCCGAGGGGGTCCTATAATTCACCCCTCCACTTT; CDR3aa: CASSQTPRGSYNSPLHF
j_gene: TRBJ1-1; v_gene: TRBV6-5; abundance: -; len: 14; d_gene: -; CDR3nt: TGTGCCAGCAGTTACTCTAAACCCAACACTGAAGCTTTCTTT; CDR3aa: CASSYSKPNTEAFF
j_gene: TRBJ1-5; v_gene: TRBV11-2; abundance: few; len: 15; d_gene: TRBD1; CDR3nt: TGTGCCAGCAGCCTAACAGGGGGCGGCGGTCAGCCCCAGCATTTT; CDR3aa: CASSLTGGGGQPQHF
j_gene: TRBJ1-3; v_gene: TRBV5-1; abundance: once; len: 16; d_gene: -; CDR3nt: TGCGCCAGCAGCTTGGACAGCCCGAGCTCTGGAAACACCATATATTTT; CDR3aa: CASSLDSPSSGNTIYF
j_gene: TRBJ1-1; v_gene: TRBV7-9; abundance: -; len: 15; d_gene: -; CDR3nt: TGTGCCAGCAGCTTCTTCGACAGGCTTAACACTGAAGCTTTCTTT; CDR3aa: CASSFFDRLNTEAFF
j_gene: TRBJ1-6; v_gene: TRBV6-5; abundance: -; len: 15; d_gene: -; CDR3nt: TGTGCCAGCAGGTCGGGACGCCTCTATAATTCACCCCTCCACTTT; CDR3aa: CASRSGRLYNSPLHF
j_gene: TRBJ1-2; v_gene: TRBV4-1; abundance: -; len: 16; d_gene: -; CDR3nt: TGCGCCAGCAGCCTCACCATCCTTGACAGGTACTATGGCTACACCTTC; CDR3aa: CASSLTILDRYYGYTF
j_gene: TRBJ1-2; v_gene: TRBV7-8; abundance: -; len: 15; d_gene: -; CDR3nt: TGTGCCAGCAGCCTCCCGGCCGATCCGACGGATGGCTACACCTTC; CDR3aa: CASSLPADPTDGYTF
j_gene: TRBJ1-1; v_gene: TRBV19; abundance: -; len: 10; d_gene: -; CDR3nt: TGTGCCAGTAGTGGAATTGAAGCTTTCTTT; CDR3aa: CASSGIEAFF
j_gene: TRBJ1-2; v_gene: TRBV6-5; abundance: -; len: 15; d_gene: -; CDR3nt: TGTGCCAGCAGTTACTCGGGGCAGGGGAACTATGGCTACACCTTC; CDR3aa: CASSYSGQGNYGYTF
j_gene: TRBJ2-7; v_gene: TRBV19; abundance: -; len: 14; d_gene: TRBD2; CDR3nt: TGTGCCAGTAGTATTGCCGGGGGGTCCTCGGAGCAGTACTTC; CDR3aa: CASSIAGGSSEQYF
j_gene: TRBJ2-7; v_gene: TRBV15; abundance: -; len: 16; d_gene: TRBD1; CDR3nt: TGTGCCACCAGCAGAGATCTCGGACAGGGGATTTACGAGCAGTACTTC; CDR3aa: CATSRDLGQGIYEQYF
j_gene: TRBJ1-6; v_gene: TRBV11-1; abundance: -; len: 16; d_gene: -; CDR3nt: TGTGCCAGCAGCTTAGGGGGGCGAGTGGATAATTCACCCCTCCACTTT; CDR3aa: CASSLGGRVDNSPLHF
j_gene: TRBJ1-1; v_gene: TRBV6-6; abundance: -; len: 14; d_gene: -; CDR3nt: TGTGCCAGCAGTTGGGCCGGGGAGAGCACTGAAGCTTTCTTT; CDR3aa: CASSWAGESTEAFF
j_gene: TRBJ1-5; v_gene: TRBV18; abundance: -; len: 16; d_gene: -; CDR3nt: TGTGCTAGCTCACCACTTGGGTCGACCGGGAATCAGCCCCAGCATTTT; CDR3aa: CASSPLGSTGNQPQHF
j_gene: TRBJ1-2; v_gene: TRBV6-6; abundance: -; len: 13; d_gene: -; CDR3nt: TGTGCCAGCAGTGTTGGAAATAGCTATGGCTACACCTTC; CDR3aa: CASSVGNSYGYTF
j_gene: TRBJ1-4; v_gene: TRBV5-4; abundance: -; len: 15; d_gene: -; CDR3nt: TGTGCCAGCAGCTTGAAGGAGGGGGCTAATGAAAAACTGTTTTTT; CDR3aa: CASSLKEGANEKLFF
j_gene: TRBJ1-2; v_gene: TRBV6-5; abundance: few; len: 15; d_gene: -; CDR3nt: TGTGCCAGCAGCCAGCCAGGGCAAGCTAACTATGGCTACACCTTC; CDR3aa: CASSQPGQANYGYTF
j_gene: TRBJ1-1; v_gene: TRBV30; abundance: few; len: 15; d_gene: -; CDR3nt: TGTGCCTGGAGGACGGGTATGAGGTTGAACACTGAAGCTTTCTTT; CDR3aa: CAWRTGMRLNTEAFF